Listed below are T cell receptor beta chains from one sample, sequenced in a study of shared clonotypes between healthy human individuals. Generated by immunoSEQ multiplex PCR, the TCRdb table keeps only in-frame clones and is missing some. The sample holds around 430,000 clones, about 76% seen once. The sequenced sample was PBMCs. These receptors all stem from a woman aged 40-49 years in good health. Some clones in this sample may be carry-over from other donors' samples. The conserved cysteine and the conserved F or W are not part of the CDR3 here.

J gene | V gene | CDR3 protein
TRBJ2-2 | TRBV5-1 | ASSLDRNTGELF
TRBJ1-1 | TRBV5-4 | ASSFDRGNTEAF
TRBJ1-4 | TRBV7-9 | ASSFGSGTAHEKLF
TRBJ2-7 | TRBV7-3 | ASSQTSGHSYEQY
TRBJ1-5 | TRBV10-2 | ASSDRVGQPQH
TRBJ2-5 | TRBV6-5 | ASSYLGSIQETQY
TRBJ2-1 | TRBV27 | ASSPLEVRGNEQF
TRBJ1-1 | TRBV6-1 | ASSKGQTPEAF
TRBJ1-1 | TRBV19 | ASTRDSQNTEAF
TRBJ2-2 | TRBV7-9 | ASSLIFRGELF
TRBJ2-2 | TRBV27 | ASRGLTNTGELF
TRBJ2-7 | TRBV13 | ASSFRQGEQY
TRBJ1-3 | TRBV18 | ASSPAWGARNAGNTIY
TRBJ2-3 | TRBV2 | ASPRPGGTDTQY
TRBJ2-2 | TRBV7-2 | ASSPVGTGELF
TRBJ1-4 | TRBV11-3 | ASSQTLVTNEKLF
TRBJ2-7 | TRBV28 | ASSSLGGRSRYEQY
TRBJ1-4 | TRBV7-8 | ASSNQGHAMNEKLF
TRBJ2-5 | TRBV2 | ASSVGQKETQY
TRBJ1-2 | TRBV28 | ASSLLRTGKGYT
TRBJ1-1 | TRBV28 | ASSLYPPKTTEAF
TRBJ2-5 | TRBV5-4 | ASGGGVTAKETQY